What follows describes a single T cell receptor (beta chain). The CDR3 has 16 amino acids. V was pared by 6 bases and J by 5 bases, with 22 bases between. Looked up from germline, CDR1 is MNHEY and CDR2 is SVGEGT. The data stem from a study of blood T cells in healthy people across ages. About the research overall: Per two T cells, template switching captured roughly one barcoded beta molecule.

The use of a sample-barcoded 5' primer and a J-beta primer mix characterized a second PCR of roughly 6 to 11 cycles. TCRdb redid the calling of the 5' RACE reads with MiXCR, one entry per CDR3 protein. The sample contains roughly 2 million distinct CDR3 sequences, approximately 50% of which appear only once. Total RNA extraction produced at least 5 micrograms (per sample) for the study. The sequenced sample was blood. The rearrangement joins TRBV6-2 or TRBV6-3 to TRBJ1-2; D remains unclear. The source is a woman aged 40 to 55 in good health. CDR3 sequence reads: CASSFGPSGNVYGYTF. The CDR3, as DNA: TGTGCCAGCAGCTTTGGACCGTCCGGCAACGTTTATGGCTACACCTTC.